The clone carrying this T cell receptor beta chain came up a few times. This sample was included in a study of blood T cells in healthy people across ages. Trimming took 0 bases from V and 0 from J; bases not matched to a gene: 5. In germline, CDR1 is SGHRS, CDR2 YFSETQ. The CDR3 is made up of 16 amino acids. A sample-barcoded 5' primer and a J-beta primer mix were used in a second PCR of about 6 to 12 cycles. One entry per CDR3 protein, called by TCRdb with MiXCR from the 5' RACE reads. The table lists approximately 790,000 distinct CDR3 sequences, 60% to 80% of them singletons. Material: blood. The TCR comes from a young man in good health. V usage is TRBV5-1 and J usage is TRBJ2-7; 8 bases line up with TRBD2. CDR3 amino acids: CASSLASSGHSYEQYF. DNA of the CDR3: TGCGCCAGCAGCTTGGCCTCTAGCGGGCACTCCTACGAGCAGTACTTC.